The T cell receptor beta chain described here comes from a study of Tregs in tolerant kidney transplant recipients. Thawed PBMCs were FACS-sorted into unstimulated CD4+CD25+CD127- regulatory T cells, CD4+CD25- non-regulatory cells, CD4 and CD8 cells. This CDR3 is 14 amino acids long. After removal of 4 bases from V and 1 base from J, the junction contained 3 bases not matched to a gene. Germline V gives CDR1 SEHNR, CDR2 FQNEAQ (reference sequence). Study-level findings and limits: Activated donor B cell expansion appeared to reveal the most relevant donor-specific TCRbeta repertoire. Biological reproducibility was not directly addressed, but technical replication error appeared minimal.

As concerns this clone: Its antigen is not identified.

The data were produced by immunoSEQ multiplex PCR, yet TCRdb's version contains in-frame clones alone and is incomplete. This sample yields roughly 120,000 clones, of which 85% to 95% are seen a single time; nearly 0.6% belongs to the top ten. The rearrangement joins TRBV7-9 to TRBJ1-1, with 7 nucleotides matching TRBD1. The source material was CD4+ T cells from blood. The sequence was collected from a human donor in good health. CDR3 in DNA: TGTGCCAGCAGCTCCCAGGGGGGGAACACTGAAGCTTTCTTT. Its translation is CASSSQGGNTEAFF.